A single sample gave rise to the 18 T cell receptor beta chains below, sequenced in a study of Ad26.COV2.S vaccination and SARS-CoV-2 variants. The treatment was: over 15 received Ad26.COV2.S at low or high dose, single or two shots; several received placebo; per-sample allocation not given. Repertoires come from day 63 after the first vaccine or placebo injection. The table came from immunoSEQ multiplex PCR; TCRdb's copy has only in-frame clones and leaves some out. The profile shows approximately 420,000 clones, approximately 90% of them singletons. Sequenced material: peripheral blood, taken in a trial of Ad26.COV2.S vaccine versus placebo. The receptor source for this set is a person aged 18 to 65 who received the Ad26.COV2.S COVID-19 vaccine or a placebo.

The chain employs TRBV20-1 and TRBJ1-1; weak D call: TRBD1 (5 bases). Per the germline V gene, CDR1 is DFQATT and CDR2 is SNEGSKA (reference sequence). Trimming removed 5 bases at V and 6 bases at J, with 10 bases between. The CDR3 totals 11 residues. The CDR3 sequence: CSAWMGAEAFF. CDR3 DNA sequence: TGCAGTGCTTGGATGGGGGCTGAAGCTTTCTTT.

The rearrangement uses TRBV7-3 and TRBJ2-3, with 10 bases aligning to TRBD2. The CDR3 covers 15 residues. V trimming: 5 bases; J trimming: 3 bases; junction bases outside the gene matches: 5. Germline CDR1 and CDR2: SGHTA and FQGTGA. The CDR3 spells CASSRGLAQTDTQYF. For the CDR3, the DNA is TGTGCCAGCAGCCGGGGACTAGCGCAGACAGATACGCAGTATTTT.

The chain is built from TRBV10-3 and TRBJ2-3, with 8 nucleotides matching TRBD1. Germline V gene lookup returns CDR1 ENHRY and CDR2 SYGVKD. The CDR3 is 15 residues long. Trimming cost V 7 bases and J 6 bases; bases outside gene matches: 12. The CDR3 loop is CAIKDRDPNVDTQYF. The CDR3 nucleotides read TGTGCCATCAAGGACAGGGATCCTAATGTGGATACGCAGTATTTT.

In DNA form, the CDR3 reads TGTGCCAGCAGAGGTCTTAGTAATTCACCCCTCCACTTT. This sequence encodes CASRGLSNSPLHF. This chain connects TRBV12-3 or TRBV12-4 to TRBJ1-6, with D uncertain. The CDR3 runs 13 residues. The V end lost 6 bases, the J end lost 6 bases, and 9 bases lay between the germline ends.

The genes are TRBV9 and TRBJ2-3; tentatively, D is TRBD2 (6 bases). V was shortened by 4 bases and J by 6 bases, with 9 bases between the two germline ends. Germline CDR1 and CDR2: SGDLS and YYNGEE. CDR3 length equals 12 residues. The chain's CDR3 is CASSRAGDTQYF. CDR3 DNA sequence: TGTGCCAGCAGCCGGGCGGGGGATACGCAGTATTTT. Combining the CDR3 with reference TRBV9 and TRBJ2-3 gives the whole variable domain DSGVTQTPKHLITATGQRVTLRCSPRSGDLSVYWYQQSLDQGLQFLIQYYNGEERAKGNILERFSAQQFPDLHSELNLSSLELGDSALYFCASSRAGDTQYFGPGTRLTVL.

The rearrangement joins TRBV2 to TRBJ1-5; 7 nucleotides line up with TRBD1. Germline V CDR1 and CDR2: SNHLY, FYNNEI. The V gene end was trimmed by 4 bases and the J gene end by 0 bases; junction bases not matched to a gene: 6. CDR3 length: 16 amino acids. In nucleotides, the CDR3 is TGTGCCAGCAGTGGGACAGGTCCTTTTAGCAATCAGCCCCAGCATTTT. Translating it yields CASSGTGPFSNQPQHF.

The chain links TRBV4-1 to TRBJ1-2, with D unclear. Trimming removed 4 bases from V and 4 bases from J, with 19 bases in between. Germline V gives CDR1 MGHRA, CDR2 YSYEKL. This CDR3 region has 16 residues. In DNA form, the CDR3 reads TGCGCCAGCAGCCCCACAGAAACCGACAACGCCTATGGCTACACCTTC. The encoded protein is CASSPTETDNAYGYTF.

This clone has just a few counts. The rearrangement links TRBV28 to TRBJ1-2; D not certain. The CDR3 totals 17 residues. Looked up from germline, CDR1 is MDHEN and CDR2 is SYDVKM. Trimming removed 7 bases at V and 3 bases at J, with 24 bases between. The CDR3 protein is CASKFGLTAFLDYGYTF. In DNA form, the CDR3 reads TGTGCCAGCAAGTTTGGGCTCACGGCTTTTTTAGACTATGGCTACACCTTC.

The DNA for the CDR3 is TGTGCCAGTAGTGCACCCGGCAGACAGGGGTCCTACGAGCAGTACTTC. Its translation is CASSAPGRQGSYEQYF. The chain couples TRBV19 to TRBJ2-7; TRBD1 matches 8 bases. The germline gives CDR1 LNHDA, CDR2 SQIVND (reference sequence). Trimming at V came to 5 bases and at J to 1 base, leaving 10 bases not matched to a gene. This CDR3 spans 16 amino acids.

This clone was observed a few times. CDR3 region: CASSHRGRVYGYTF. CDR3 bases: TGTGCCAGCAGTCACCGGGGTCGGGTCTATGGCTACACCTTC. The chain couples TRBV6-2 or TRBV6-3 to TRBJ1-2; D is unclear. Trimming removed 5 bases from V and 4 bases from J, with 14 bases in between. Germline values: CDR1 MNHEY, CDR2 SVGEGT. CDR3 length equals 14 residues.

J is TRBJ2-1 and V is TRBV9, with 9 bases that match TRBD1. The CDR3 consists of 14 residues. Trimming cost V 3 bases and J 7 bases; bases outside gene matches: 5. Per the germline V gene, CDR1 is SGDLS and CDR2 is YYNGEE. CDR3 sequence: CASSAQTGGNEQFF. CDR3 coding DNA: TGTGCCAGCAGCGCCCAGACAGGGGGGAATGAGCAGTTCTTC. Full variable domain (missing parts from reference TRBV9 and TRBJ2-1): DSGVTQTPKHLITATGQRVTLRCSPRSGDLSVYWYQQSLDQGLQFLIQYYNGEERAKGNILERFSAQQFPDLHSELNLSSLELGDSALYFCASSAQTGGNEQFFGPGTRLTVL.

V gene TRBV29-1 combines with J gene TRBJ2-5; D might be TRBD1 (6 bases). Germline values: CDR1 SQVTM, CDR2 ANQGSEA. The CDR3 loop spans 12 amino acids. Trimming left V 4 bases short and J 5 bases short, with 11 bases between. DNA of the CDR3: TGCAGCGTTGGAATCACAGGGGAGACCCAGTACTTC. Its translation: CSVGITGETQYF.

The genes are TRBV5-1 and TRBJ1-3, with TRBD1 matching over 8 bases. Germline-derived CDR1 and CDR2 are SGHRS and YFSETQ. The CDR3 loop spans 16 amino acids. V lost 0 bases and J lost 0; bases outside the gene matches: 2. The CDR3 is CASSLEQGASGNTIYF. The CDR3 nucleotides are TGCGCCAGCAGCTTGGAGCAGGGGGCCTCTGGAAACACCATATATTTT.

The chain employs TRBV19 and TRBJ2-5; D not resolved. V was pared by 3 bases and J by 7 bases, with 6 bases between. CDR3 length: 11 residues. CDR1 and CDR2 (germline): LNHDA, SQIVND (reference sequence). CDR3 coding DNA: TGTGCCAGTAGTATTGATGGGACCCAGTACTTC. This codes for CASSIDGTQYF. Full variable domain (remainder filled in from reference TRBV19 and TRBJ2-5): DGGITQSPKYLFRKEGQNVTLSCEQNLNHDAMYWYRQDPGQGLRLIYYSQIVNDFQKGDIAEGYSVSREKKESFPLTVTSAQKNPTAFYLCASSIDGTQYFGPGTRLLVL.

The chain couples TRBV9 to TRBJ1-3, with D perhaps TRBD1 (6 bases). CDR1 and CDR2 (germline): SGDLS, YYNGEE. The CDR3 totals 14 residues. Trimming removed 5 bases from V and 6 bases from J, with 15 bases in between. The CDR3 DNA reads TGTGCCAGCAGTGCCCTGACAGGAAAAAACACCATATATTTT. Its protein product is CASSALTGKNTIYF.

The chain has TRBV5-5 and TRBJ2-6; TRBD2 matches 9 bases. V gave up 2 bases and J gave up 0 bases; unmatched junction bases: 6. This CDR3 has 18 amino acids. Germline-derived CDR1 and CDR2 are SGHKS and YYEKEE (reference sequence). The CDR3 is CASSFSGGSYSGANVLTF. In DNA, the CDR3 is TGTGCCAGCAGCTTTAGCGGGGGATCCTACTCTGGGGCCAACGTCCTGACTTTC.

This clone was detected only a few times. The chain is built from TRBV28 and TRBJ1-5, with a weak D call TRBD1 (5 bases). Trimming took off 5 bases at V and 5 bases at J, with 16 bases between the two ends. Germline loops: CDR1 MDHEN, CDR2 SYDVKM. The CDR3 is made up of 15 amino acids. The CDR3 DNA reads TGTGCCAGCAGTGGGGGGTGGGTCTCGGATCAGCCCCAGCATTTT. This sequence encodes CASSGGWVSDQPQHF. The variable domain in full, with the rest retrieved from reference TRBV28 and TRBJ1-5, is DVKVTQSSRYLVKRTGEKVFLECVQDMDHENMFWYRQDPGLGLRLIYFSYDVKMKEKGDIPEGYSVSREKKERFSLILESASTNQTSMYLCASSGGWVSDQPQHFGDGTRLSIL.

The chain links TRBV30 to TRBJ2-1, with 11 bases aligning to TRBD2. Germline CDR1 GTSNPN, CDR2 SVGIG (reference sequence). CDR3 length: 14 amino acids. V lost 6 bases to trimming and J lost 7 bases; unmatched junction nucleotides: 8. CDR3 DNA sequence: TGTGCCTGTTTAGCGGGGGGGCGCAGAAATGAGCAGTTCTTC. This gives the protein CACLAGGRRNEQFF.